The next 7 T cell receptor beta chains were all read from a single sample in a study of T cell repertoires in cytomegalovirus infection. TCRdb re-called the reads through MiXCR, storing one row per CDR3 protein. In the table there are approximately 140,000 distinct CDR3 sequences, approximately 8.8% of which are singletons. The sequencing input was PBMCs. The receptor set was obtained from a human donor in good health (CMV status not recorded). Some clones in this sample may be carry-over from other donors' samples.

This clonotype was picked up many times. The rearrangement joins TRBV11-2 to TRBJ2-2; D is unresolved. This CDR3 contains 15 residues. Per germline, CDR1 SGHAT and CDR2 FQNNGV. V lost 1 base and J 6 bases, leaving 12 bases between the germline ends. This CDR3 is CASSLVRTSPGELFF. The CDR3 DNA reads TGTGCCAGCAGCTTAGTGAGGACCTCTCCCGGGGAGCTGTTTTTT.

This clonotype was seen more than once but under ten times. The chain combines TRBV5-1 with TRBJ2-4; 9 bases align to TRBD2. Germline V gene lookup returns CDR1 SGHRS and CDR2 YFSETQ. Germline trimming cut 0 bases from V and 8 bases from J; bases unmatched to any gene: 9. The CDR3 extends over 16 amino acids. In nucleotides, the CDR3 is TGCGCCAGCAGCTTGGGCCTAGCGGGACTGACGGACATTCAGTACTTC. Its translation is CASSLGLAGLTDIQYF.

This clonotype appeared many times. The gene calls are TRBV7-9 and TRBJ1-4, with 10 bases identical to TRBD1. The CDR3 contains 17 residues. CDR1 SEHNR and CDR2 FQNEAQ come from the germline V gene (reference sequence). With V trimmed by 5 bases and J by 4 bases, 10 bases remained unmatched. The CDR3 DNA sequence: TGTGCCAGCAGCCCCGGGACAGGGGAGCCCTTTAATGAAAAACTGTTTTTT. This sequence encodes CASSPGTGEPFNEKLFF.

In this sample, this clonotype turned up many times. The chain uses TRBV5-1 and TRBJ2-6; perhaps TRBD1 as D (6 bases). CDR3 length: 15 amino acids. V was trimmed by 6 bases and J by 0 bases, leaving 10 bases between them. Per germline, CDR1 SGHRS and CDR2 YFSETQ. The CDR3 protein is CASTDRNSGANVLTF. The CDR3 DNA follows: TGCGCCAGCACCGACAGGAACTCTGGGGCCAACGTCCTGACTTTC.

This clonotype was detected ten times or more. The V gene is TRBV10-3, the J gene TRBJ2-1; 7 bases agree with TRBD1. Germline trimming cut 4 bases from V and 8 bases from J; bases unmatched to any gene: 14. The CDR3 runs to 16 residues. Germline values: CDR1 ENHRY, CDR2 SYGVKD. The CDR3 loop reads CAISGGQATMGDEQFF. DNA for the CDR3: TGTGCCATCAGTGGCGGACAGGCTACTATGGGGGATGAGCAGTTCTTC.

The CDR3 nucleotides are TGCAGTGCTTCCCCGGGACAGCTGAACACTGAAGCTTTCTTT. Translation gives CSASPGQLNTEAFF. The chain recombines TRBV20-1 with TRBJ1-1, with 7 positions matching TRBD1. The CDR3 runs to 14 residues. Germline V gives CDR1 DFQATT, CDR2 SNEGSKA (reference sequence). Trimming cost V 5 bases and J 0 bases; bases outside gene matches: 6.

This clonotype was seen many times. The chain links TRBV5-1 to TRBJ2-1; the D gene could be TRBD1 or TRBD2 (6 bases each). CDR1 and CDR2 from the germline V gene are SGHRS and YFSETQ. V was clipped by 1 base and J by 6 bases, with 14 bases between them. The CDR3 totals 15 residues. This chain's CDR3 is CASSLQWGAANEQFF. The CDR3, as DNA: TGCGCCAGCAGCTTGCAATGGGGGGCCGCCAATGAGCAGTTCTTC.